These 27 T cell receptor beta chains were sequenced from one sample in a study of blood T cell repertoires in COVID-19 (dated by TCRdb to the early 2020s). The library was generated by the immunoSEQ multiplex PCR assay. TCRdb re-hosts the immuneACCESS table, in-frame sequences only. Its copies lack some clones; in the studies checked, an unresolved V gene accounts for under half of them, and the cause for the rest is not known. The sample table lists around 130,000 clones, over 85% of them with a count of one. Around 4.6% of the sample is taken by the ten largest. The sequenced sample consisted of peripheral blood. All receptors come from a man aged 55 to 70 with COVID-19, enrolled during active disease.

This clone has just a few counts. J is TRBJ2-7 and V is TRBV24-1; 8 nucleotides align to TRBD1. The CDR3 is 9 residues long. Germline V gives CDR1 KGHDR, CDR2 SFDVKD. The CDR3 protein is CQGAREQYF. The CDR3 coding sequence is TGTCAGGGGGCTCGCGAGCAGTACTTC.

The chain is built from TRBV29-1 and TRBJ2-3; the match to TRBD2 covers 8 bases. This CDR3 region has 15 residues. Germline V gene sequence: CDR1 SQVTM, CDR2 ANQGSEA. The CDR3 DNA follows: TGCAGTCTTTTGGGAGCGGGAGAGGGCACAGATACGCAGTATTTT. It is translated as CSLLGAGEGTDTQYF.

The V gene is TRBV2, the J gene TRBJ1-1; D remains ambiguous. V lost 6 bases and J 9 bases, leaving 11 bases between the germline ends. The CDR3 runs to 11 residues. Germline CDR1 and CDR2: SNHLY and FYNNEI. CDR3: CASRVPEQAFF. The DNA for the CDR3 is TGTGCCAGCAGGGTACCCGAGCAAGCTTTCTTT. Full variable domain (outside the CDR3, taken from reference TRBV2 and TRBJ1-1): EPEVTQTPSHQVTQMGQEVILRCVPISNHLYFYWYRQILGQKVEFLVSFYNNEISEKSEIFDDQFSVERPDGSNFTLKIRSTKLEDSAMYFCASRVPEQAFFGQGTRLTVV.

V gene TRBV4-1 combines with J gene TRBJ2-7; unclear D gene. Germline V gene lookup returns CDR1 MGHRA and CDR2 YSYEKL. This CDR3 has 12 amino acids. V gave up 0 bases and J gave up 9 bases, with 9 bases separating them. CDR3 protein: CASSQDGQRQYF. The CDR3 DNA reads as TGCGCCAGCAGCCAAGATGGGCAGAGGCAGTACTTC.

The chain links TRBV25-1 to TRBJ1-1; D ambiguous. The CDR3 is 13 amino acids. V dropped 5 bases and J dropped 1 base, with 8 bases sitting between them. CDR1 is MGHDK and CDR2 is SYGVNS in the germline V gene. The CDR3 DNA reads TGTGCCAGCAGTTCTGCAGGGAACACTGAAGCTTTCTTT. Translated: CASSSAGNTEAFF.

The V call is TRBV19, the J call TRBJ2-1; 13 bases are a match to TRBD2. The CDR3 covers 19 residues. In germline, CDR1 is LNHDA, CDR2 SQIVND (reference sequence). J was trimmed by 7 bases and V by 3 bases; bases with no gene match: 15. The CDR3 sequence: CASSIRSHGLAGEKNEQFF. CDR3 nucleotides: TGTGCCAGTAGTATCCGATCCCATGGACTAGCGGGAGAGAAGAATGAGCAGTTCTTC.

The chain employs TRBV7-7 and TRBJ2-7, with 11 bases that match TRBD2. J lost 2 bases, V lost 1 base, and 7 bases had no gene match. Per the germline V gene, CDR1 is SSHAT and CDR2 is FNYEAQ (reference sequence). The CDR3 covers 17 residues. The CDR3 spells CASSLGHLAGGPYEQYF. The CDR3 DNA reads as TGTGCCAGCAGCTTAGGTCACCTAGCGGGAGGTCCCTACGAGCAGTACTTC.

CDR3 DNA: TGCGCCAGCAGCCGAGAACTTCAGGGGGCGACTGGAAACACCATATATTTT. It translates to CASSRELQGATGNTIYF. J is TRBJ1-3 and V is TRBV4-3, with 8 bases matching TRBD1. Looked up from germline, CDR1 is LGHNA and CDR2 is YSLEER. The CDR3 is 17 residues long. With V trimmed by 4 bases and J by 2 bases, 10 bases remained unmatched.

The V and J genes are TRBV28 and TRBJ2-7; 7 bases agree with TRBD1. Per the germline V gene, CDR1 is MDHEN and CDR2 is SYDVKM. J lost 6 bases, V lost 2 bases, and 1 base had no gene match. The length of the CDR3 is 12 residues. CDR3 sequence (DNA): TGTGCCAGCAGTTTAACAGGGGTCGAGCAGTACTTC. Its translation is CASSLTGVEQYF. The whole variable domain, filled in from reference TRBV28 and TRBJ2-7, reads DVKVTQSSRYLVKRTGEKVFLECVQDMDHENMFWYRQDPGLGLRLIYFSYDVKMKEKGDIPEGYSVSREKKERFSLILESASTNQTSMYLCASSLTGVEQYFGPGTRLTVT.

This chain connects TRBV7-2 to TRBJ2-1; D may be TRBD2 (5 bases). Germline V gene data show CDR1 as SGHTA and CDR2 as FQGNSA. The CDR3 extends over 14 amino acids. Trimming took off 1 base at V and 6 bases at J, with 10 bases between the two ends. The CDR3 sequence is CASSLVTRSNEQFF. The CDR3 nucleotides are TGTGCCAGCAGCTTAGTAACTAGATCCAATGAGCAGTTCTTC.

Written as DNA, the CDR3 is TGTGCCAGCACCCTTAAGACAGACTCCTACGAGCAGTACTTC. Translated, it gives CASTLKTDSYEQYF. This rearrangement joins TRBV28 to TRBJ2-7; tentatively, D is TRBD1 (5 bases). This CDR3 spans 14 amino acids. Germline V gene data show CDR1 as MDHEN and CDR2 as SYDVKM. V lost 7 bases to trimming and J lost 0 bases, with 13 bases between them.

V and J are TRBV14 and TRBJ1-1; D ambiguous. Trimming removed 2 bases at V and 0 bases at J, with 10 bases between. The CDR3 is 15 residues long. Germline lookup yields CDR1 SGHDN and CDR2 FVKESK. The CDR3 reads CASSQSMGLNTEAFF. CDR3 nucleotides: TGTGCCAGCAGCCAAAGTATGGGCTTGAACACTGAAGCTTTCTTT.

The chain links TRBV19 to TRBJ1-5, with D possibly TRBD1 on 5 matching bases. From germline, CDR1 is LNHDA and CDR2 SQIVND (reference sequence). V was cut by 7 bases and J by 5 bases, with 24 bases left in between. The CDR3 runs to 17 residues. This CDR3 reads CASTFRTDGGIHQPQHF. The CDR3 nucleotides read TGTGCCAGTACCTTTCGGACGGATGGGGGGATCCATCAGCCCCAGCATTTT.

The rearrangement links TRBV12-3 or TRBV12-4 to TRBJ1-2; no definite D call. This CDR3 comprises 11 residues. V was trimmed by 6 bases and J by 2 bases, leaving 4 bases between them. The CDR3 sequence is CASSLNYGYTF. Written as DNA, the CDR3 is TGTGCCAGCAGCCTCAACTATGGCTACACCTTC.

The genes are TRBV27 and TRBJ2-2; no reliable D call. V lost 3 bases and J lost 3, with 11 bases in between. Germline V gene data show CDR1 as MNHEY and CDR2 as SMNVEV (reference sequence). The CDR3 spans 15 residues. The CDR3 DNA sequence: TGTGCCAGCAGTTTTCTCCAGGCTCACACCGGGGAGCTGTTTTTT. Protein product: CASSFLQAHTGELFF.

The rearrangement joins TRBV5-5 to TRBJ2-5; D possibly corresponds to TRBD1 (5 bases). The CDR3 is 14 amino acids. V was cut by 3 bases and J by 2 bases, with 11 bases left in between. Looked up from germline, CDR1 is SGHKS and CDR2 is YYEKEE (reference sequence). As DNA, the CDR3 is TGTGCCAGCAGCTGGGCAGGGCAGCAAGAGACCCAGTACTTC. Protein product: CASSWAGQQETQYF.

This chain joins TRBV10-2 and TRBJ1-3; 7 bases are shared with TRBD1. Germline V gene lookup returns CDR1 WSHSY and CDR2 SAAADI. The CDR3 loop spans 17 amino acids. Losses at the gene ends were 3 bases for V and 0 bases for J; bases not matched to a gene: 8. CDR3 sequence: CASSESRGLGSGNTIYF. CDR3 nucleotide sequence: TGCGCCAGCAGTGAAAGTAGGGGGCTCGGCTCTGGAAACACCATATATTTT.

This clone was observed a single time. CDR3 nucleotide sequence: TGTGCCAGCAGTTTAGGCAGGCTCAATGAGCAGTTCTTC. Translated, it gives CASSLGRLNEQFF. V usage is TRBV12-3 or TRBV12-4 and J usage is TRBJ2-1; D ambiguous. V dropped 1 base and J dropped 6 bases, with 7 bases sitting between them. The CDR3 is 13 residues long.

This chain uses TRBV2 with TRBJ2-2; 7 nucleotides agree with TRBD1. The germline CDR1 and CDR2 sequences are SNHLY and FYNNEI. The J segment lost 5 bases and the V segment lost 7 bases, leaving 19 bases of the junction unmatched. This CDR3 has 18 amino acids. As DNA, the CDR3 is TGTGCCAGCAAACGATCTTACTCCGACAGGGCCGGTACCGGGGAGCTGTTTTTT. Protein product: CASKRSYSDRAGTGELFF.

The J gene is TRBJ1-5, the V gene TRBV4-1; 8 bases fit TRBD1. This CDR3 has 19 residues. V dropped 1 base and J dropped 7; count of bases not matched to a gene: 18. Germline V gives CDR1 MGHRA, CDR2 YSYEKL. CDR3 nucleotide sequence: TGCGCCAGCAGCCAAGGGATGGCGGGCCTCAGGGGGCGTAGACAGCCCCAGCATTTT. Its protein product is CASSQGMAGLRGRRQPQHF.

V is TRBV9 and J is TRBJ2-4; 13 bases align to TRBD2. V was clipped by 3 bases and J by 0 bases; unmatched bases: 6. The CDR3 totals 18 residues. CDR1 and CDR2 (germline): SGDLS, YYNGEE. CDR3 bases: TGTGCCAGCAGCGGGACTAGCGGGAGACCACTAGCCAAAAACATTCAGTACTTC. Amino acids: CASSGTSGRPLAKNIQYF.

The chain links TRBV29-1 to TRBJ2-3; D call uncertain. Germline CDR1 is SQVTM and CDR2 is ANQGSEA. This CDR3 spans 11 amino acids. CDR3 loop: CSLGLRDTQYF. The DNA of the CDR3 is TGCAGTCTGGGTTTGAGGGATACGCAGTATTTT.

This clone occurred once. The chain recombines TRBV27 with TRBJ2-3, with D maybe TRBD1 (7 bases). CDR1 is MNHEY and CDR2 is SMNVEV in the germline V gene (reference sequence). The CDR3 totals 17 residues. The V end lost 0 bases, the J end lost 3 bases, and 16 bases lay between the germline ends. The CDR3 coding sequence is TGTGCCAGCAGTTTATCTCGTTCGACAGGGAGGACAGATACGCAGTATTTT. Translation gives CASSLSRSTGRTDTQYF.

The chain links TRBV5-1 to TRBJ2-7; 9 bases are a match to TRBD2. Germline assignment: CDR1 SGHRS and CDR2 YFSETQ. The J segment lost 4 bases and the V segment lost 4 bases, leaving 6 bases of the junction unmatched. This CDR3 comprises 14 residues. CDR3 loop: CASSISGSTYEQYF. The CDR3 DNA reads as TGCGCCAGCAGCATTAGCGGGAGTACGTACGAGCAGTACTTC.

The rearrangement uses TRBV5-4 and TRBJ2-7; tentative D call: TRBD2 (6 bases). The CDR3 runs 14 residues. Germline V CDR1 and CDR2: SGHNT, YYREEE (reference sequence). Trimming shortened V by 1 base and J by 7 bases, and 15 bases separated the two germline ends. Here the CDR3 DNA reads TGTGCCAGCAGCTTGTTTAGCGGCGCTTTGGAGCAGTACTTC. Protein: CASSLFSGALEQYF.

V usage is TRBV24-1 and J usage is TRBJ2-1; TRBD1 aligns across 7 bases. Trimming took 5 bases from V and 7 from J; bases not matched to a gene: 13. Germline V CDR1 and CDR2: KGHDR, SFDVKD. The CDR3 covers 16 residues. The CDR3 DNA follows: TGTGCCACCAGTGCCGAGACAGGGTCATTGAGGAATGAGCAGTTCTTC. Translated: CATSAETGSLRNEQFF.

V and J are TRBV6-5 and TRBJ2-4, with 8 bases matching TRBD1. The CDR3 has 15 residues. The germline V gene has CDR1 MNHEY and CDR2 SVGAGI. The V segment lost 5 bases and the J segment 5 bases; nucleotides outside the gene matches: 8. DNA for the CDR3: TGTGCCAGCAGTAACCACGACAGGGGCGAAAACATTCAGTACTTC. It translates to CASSNHDRGENIQYF.